Listed here is a single T cell receptor (beta chain). Its cognate antigen is unknown. The data derive from a study of identical twins. Trimming pared 6 bases from V and 7 bases from J, leaving 12 bases between. The germline CDR1 and CDR2 sequences are SGHTA and FQGNSA. The CDR3 consists of 13 residues. TCRdb re-derived calls from the 5' RACE reads in MiXCR, one entry per CDR3 protein. The sample includes 450,000 or so distinct CDR3 sequences, more than 20% of them seen just once. Study conclusions and caveats: Abundant cord blood beta clonotypes carried fewer insertions; memory repertoires showed none.

The same specimen was also included in a second study, on T cells expressing NK-cell markers.

The sequence was collected from a woman younger than 35 in good health. Sequencing was carried out using CD4+ T cells sorted from blood. The chain has TRBV7-2 and TRBJ2-2; possibly TRBD2 for D (5 bases). In DNA, the CDR3 is TGTGCCAGCAGGCTAGCTTCCGGCGGGGAGCTGTTTTTT. This translates into CASRLASGGELFF.